In this sample, the clone carrying this T cell receptor (beta chain) turned up a few times. The antigen remains unidentified. V lost 0 bases and J lost 4, with 13 bases in between. The germline CDR1 and CDR2 sequences are SGDLS and YYNGEE. The CDR3 is 15 amino acids. This record comes from a study of cytomegalovirus exposure and HLA in healthy donors. Study-wide results and limits: Compared with the roughly 700-donor mean, an Asian-associated ancestry cluster reportedly had fewer N-insertions, according to a later analysis. Rare sequences made up most TCRs, while some public TCRs were found in many donors.

60 Vbeta and 13 Jbeta primers were used in PCR. Clones were read by immunoSEQ multiplex PCR, and TCRdb kept only the in-frame ones, dropping some. The table shows 100,000 or so clones, with roughly 80% occurring only once. The J gene is TRBJ1-2, the V gene TRBV9; TRBD1 might be the D (6 bases). The TCR was taken from a female donor in good health and CMV-seropositive. Sample: PBMCs. DNA of the CDR3: TGTGCCAGCAGCGTAGAGGTACAGGGCGGCTATGGCTACACCTTC. It yields the protein CASSVEVQGGYGYTF.